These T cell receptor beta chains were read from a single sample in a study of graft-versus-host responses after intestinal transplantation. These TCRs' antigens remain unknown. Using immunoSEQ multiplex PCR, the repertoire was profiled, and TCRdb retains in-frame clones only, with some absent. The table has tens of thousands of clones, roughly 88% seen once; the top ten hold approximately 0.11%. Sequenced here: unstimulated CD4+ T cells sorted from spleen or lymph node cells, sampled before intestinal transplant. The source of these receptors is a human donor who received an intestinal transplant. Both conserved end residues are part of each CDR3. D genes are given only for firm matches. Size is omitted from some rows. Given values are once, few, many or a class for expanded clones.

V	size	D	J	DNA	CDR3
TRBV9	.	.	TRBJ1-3	TGTGCCAGCAGCGTAGGGGCAGGTCTTAGCTCTGGAAACACCATATATTTT	CASSVGAGLSSGNTIYF
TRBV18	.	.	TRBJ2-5	TGTGCCAGCTCTCCTCAGTTGGGACTCCAAGAGACCCAGTACTTC	CASSPQLGLQETQYF
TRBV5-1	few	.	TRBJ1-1	TGCGCCAGCAGCCCCGGCCGGGGGGAAGGAGCTGAAGCTTTCTTT	CASSPGRGEGAEAFF
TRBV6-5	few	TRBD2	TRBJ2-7	TGTGCCAGCAGCCCCCGGGGGGAGTCCCACGAGCAGTACTTC	CASSPRGESHEQYF
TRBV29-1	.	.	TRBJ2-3	TGCAGCGTTGATCGAGCGGATACGCAGTATTTT	CSVDRADTQYF
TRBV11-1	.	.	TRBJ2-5	TGTGCCAGCAGCTTAATGCCTGGGGAGGCGACCCAGTACTTC	CASSLMPGEATQYF
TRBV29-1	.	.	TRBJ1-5	TGCAGCGTTGCGGGGGGGTCCAGCAATCAGCCCCAGCATTTT	CSVAGGSSNQPQHF
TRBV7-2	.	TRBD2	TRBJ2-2	TGTGCCAGCAGCTTAAGAACGGGGGGGGGCACCGGGGAGCTGTTTTTT	CASSLRTGGGTGELFF
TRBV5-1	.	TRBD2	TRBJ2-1	TGCGCCAGCAGCTTGGCGACTAGCAGGGACGAGCAGTTCTTC	CASSLATSRDEQFF
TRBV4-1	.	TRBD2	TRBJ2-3	TGCGCCAGCAGCCAAGGACTAGCGGGGGGGCCAGATACGCAGTATTTT	CASSQGLAGGPDTQYF
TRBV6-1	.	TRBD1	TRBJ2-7	TGTGCCAGCAGTGCAAACAGGGGTTACGAGCAGTACTTC	CASSANRGYEQYF
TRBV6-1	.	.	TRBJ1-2	TGTGCCAGCAGCCAAAGACAGCTATATGGCTACACCTTC	CASSQRQLYGYTF
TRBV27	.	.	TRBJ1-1	TGTGCCAGCAGTTTATCCCCTTCAGGGATCATGAACACTGAAGCTTTCTTT	CASSLSPSGIMNTEAFF
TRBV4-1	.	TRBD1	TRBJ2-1	TGCGCCAGCAGCCCGAGCCTGGACAGGGGCTTGAGGAATGAGCAGTTCTTC	CASSPSLDRGLRNEQFF
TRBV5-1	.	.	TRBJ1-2	TGCGCCAGCAGCTTGGAGGCTAGGGGCTATGGCTACACCTTC	CASSLEARGYGYTF
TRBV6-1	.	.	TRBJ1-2	TGTGCCAGCAGTGAGGGCAGGGGAGGGCATGGCTACACCTTC	CASSEGRGGHGYTF
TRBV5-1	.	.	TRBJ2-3	TGCGCCAGCAGCAGGGACTCTCCTAGCACAGATACGCAGTATTTT	CASSRDSPSTDTQYF
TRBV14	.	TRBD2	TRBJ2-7	TGTGCCAGCAGCCCCCTCAGCGGGGGGGCCCCGGAGCAGTACTTC	CASSPLSGGAPEQYF
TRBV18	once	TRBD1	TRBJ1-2	TGTGCCAGCTCACAGGGGGCGTATGGTGGCTACACCTTC	CASSQGAYGGYTF
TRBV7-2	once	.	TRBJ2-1	TGTGCCAGCAGCTTAAGGTCGGGGAGCCCCGGCAATGAGCAGTTCTTC	CASSLRSGSPGNEQFF
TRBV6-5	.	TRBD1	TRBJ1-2	TGTGCCAGCAGTTACTCGGGGACAGGGGGCTTTGGTGGCTACACCTTC	CASSYSGTGGFGGYTF
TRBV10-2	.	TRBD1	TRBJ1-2	TGCGCCAGCACCACCTACAGGGGCGTTGGAGGCTACACCTTC	CASTTYRGVGGYTF
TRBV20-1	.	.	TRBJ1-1	TGCAGTGCTCCCGGGAACACTGAAGCTTTCTTT	CSAPGNTEAFF
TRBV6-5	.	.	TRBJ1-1	TGTGCGACTTGCCGGGGGTGGGGCAACACTGAAGCTTTCTTT	CATCRGWGNTEAFF
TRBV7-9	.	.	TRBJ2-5	TGTGCCAGCAGCGTACCGCGACAGCCGTACCAAGAGACCCAGTACTTC	CASSVPRQPYQETQYF
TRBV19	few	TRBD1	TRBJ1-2	TGTGCCAGTAGTCCGGGACAGGTGTTTTCTGGCTACACCTTC	CASSPGQVFSGYTF